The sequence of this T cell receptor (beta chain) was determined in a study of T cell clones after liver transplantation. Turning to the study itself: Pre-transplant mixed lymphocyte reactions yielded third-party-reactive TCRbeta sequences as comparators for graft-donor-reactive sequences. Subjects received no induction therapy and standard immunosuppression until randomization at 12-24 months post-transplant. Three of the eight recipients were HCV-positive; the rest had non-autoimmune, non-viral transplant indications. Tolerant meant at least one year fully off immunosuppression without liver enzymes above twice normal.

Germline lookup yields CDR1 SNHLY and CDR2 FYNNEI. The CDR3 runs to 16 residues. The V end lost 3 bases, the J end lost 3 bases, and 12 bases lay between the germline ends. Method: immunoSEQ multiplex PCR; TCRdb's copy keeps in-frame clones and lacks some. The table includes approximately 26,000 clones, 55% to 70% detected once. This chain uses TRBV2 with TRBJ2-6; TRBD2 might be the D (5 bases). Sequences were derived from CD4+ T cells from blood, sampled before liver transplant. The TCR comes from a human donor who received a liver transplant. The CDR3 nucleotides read TGTGCCAGCAGTGATTCGTCGGGGTTTGGGGCCAACGTCCTGACTTTC. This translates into CASSDSSGFGANVLTF.